Listed below are T cell receptor beta chains from one sample, sequenced in a study of blood T cells in healthy people across ages. TCRdb passed the 5' RACE reads through MiXCR, listing each CDR3 protein once. There are about 900,000 distinct CDR3 sequences in the sample; about 48% occur only once, and roughly 13% lies in the top ten. Sequenced: blood. These receptors all come from a man aged 30-40 years in good health. Each CDR3 is given with its conserved first and last residue. A D gene is named only where the DNA matches it firmly. Expanded clones get a size class; other rows say once, few or many, or leave the size out.

CDR3 length,V gene,D gene,clone size,J gene,CDR3 DNA,CDR3 protein
14,TRBV27,TRBD1,NA,TRBJ2-7,TGTGCCAGCAATTGGCCAAACAGGGGGATAGAGCAGTACTTC,CASNWPNRGIEQYF
15,TRBV7-3,NA,NA,TRBJ1-2,TGTGCCAGCAGCTCGTACCCGGCAGCTAACTATGGCTACACCTTC,CASSSYPAANYGYTF
16,TRBV6-5,NA,few,TRBJ1-2,TGTGCCAGCAATACCAGGGGCAGGTCCAACTTCTATGGCTACACCTTC,CASNTRGRSNFYGYTF
18,TRBV6-5,TRBD2,NA,TRBJ2-3,TGTGCCAGCAGTTACTCGAACCCCCTAGCGGGGTCCCCGGATACGCAGTATTTT,CASSYSNPLAGSPDTQYF
17,TRBV2,NA,few,TRBJ2-3,TGTGCCAGCAGTGAAGATCCCCCGTTCACGATTTCAGATACGCAGTATTTT,CASSEDPPFTISDTQYF
15,TRBV2,NA,few,TRBJ2-3,TGTGCCAGTCCCGTGAGGGAGCGGGCCGCAGATACGCAGTATTTT,CASPVRERAADTQYF
14,TRBV6-1,NA,NA,TRBJ2-3,TGTGCCAGCAGTGGGGAGGCCCGCACAGATACGCAGTATTTT,CASSGEARTDTQYF
15,TRBV7-3,TRBD2,NA,TRBJ2-2,TGTGCCAGCAGCTTAATCGGGGGGGCCCCCGGGGAGCTGTTTTTT,CASSLIGGAPGELFF
15,TRBV20-1,TRBD2,many,TRBJ2-7,TGCAGTGCTAGTGATCCTAGCGGGGGCTCCTACGAGCAGTACTTC,CSASDPSGGSYEQYF
14,TRBV28,NA,NA,TRBJ2-7,TGTGCCAGCACCCCCACAGGGCACCCCTACGAGCAGTACTTC,CASTPTGHPYEQYF
14,TRBV29-1,NA,NA,TRBJ1-1,TGCAGCGTGGCCCGGGACGGCATGAACACTGAAGCTTTCTTT,CSVARDGMNTEAFF
12,TRBV12-3/TRBV12-4,NA,NA,TRBJ2-7,TGTGCCAGCAGCACGCAGGGTGGCGAGCAGTACTTC,CASSTQGGEQYF
13,TRBV29-1,NA,few,TRBJ2-1,TGCAGCGTTCCCCCGGCGGGCAGGGATGAGCAGTTCTTC,CSVPPAGRDEQFF
15,TRBV7-8,NA,few,TRBJ1-2,TGTGCCAGCAGCTTAGATGGCTTTCCTTTCTATGGCTACACCTTC,CASSLDGFPFYGYTF
14,TRBV12-3/TRBV12-4,NA,NA,TRBJ2-3,TGTGCCAGCATGGTCCCTCCTAGCACAGATACGCAGTATTTT,CASMVPPSTDTQYF
13,TRBV20-1,NA,NA,TRBJ1-2,TGCAGTGCTAGAGATCTGGCCAATACCGGCTACACCTTC,CSARDLANTGYTF
15,TRBV29-1,TRBD1,NA,TRBJ2-5,TGCAGCGTTGCAGGGGGTGGTAGGACCCAAGAGACCCAGTACTTC,CSVAGGGRTQETQYF
12,TRBV9,NA,few,TRBJ1-2,TGTGCCAGCAGCGTAGGAGGGCCCGGCTACACCTTC,CASSVGGPGYTF
14,TRBV4-3,NA,NA,TRBJ2-7,TGCGCCAGCAGCCCCCGGGTCCTCTCCTACGAGCAGTACTTC,CASSPRVLSYEQYF
21,TRBV7-8,NA,NA,TRBJ2-3,TGTGCCAGCAGCTCAAGCGACCGGATCCCTCGTCCCGCCGAAACTACAGATACGCAGTATTTT,CASSSSDRIPRPAETTDTQYF
17,TRBV7-2,NA,NA,TRBJ1-3,TGTGCCAGCAGCTTAGCTAGCAGCCGGACGTCTGGAAACACCATATATTTT,CASSLASSRTSGNTIYF
14,TRBV6-1,NA,few,TRBJ2-5,TGTGCCAGCAGTGATAGCCGAATCCGGGAGACCCAGTACTTC,CASSDSRIRETQYF
13,TRBV28,TRBD2,NA,TRBJ2-1,TGTGCCATAGTAGCGGGGTCTATTGGCGAACAGTTCTTC,CAIVAGSIGEQFF
12,TRBV29-1,NA,NA,TRBJ2-7,TGCAGCGTTAAACGGGAGTCCTACGAGCAGTACTTC,CSVKRESYEQYF
13,TRBV7-2,NA,NA,TRBJ2-2,TGTGCCAGCAGAGGGGTAGGCACCGGGGAGCTGTTTTTT,CASRGVGTGELFF